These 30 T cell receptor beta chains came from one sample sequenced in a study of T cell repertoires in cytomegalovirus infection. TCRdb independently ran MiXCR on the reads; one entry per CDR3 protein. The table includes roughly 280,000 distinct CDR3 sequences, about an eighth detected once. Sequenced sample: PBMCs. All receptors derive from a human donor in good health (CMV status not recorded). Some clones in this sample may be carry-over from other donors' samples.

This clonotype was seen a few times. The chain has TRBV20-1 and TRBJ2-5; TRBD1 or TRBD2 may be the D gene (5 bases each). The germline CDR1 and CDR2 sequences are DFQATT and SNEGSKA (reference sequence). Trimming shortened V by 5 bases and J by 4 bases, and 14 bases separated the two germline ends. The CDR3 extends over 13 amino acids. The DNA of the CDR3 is TGCAGTGCTGGGGTTTTGGGACGAGAGACCCAGTACTTC. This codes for CSAGVLGRETQYF.

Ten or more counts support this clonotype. Written as DNA, the CDR3 is TGTGCCAGCAGCTTAGGCTACCTCCCCTACGAGCAGTACTTC. Amino acid sequence: CASSLGYLPYEQYF. This rearrangement joins TRBV7-9 to TRBJ2-7, with D uncertain. Germline values: CDR1 SEHNR, CDR2 FQNEAQ (reference sequence). The CDR3 has 14 residues. Trimming left V 1 base short and J 2 bases short, with 9 bases between. The full variable domain, in which reference TRBV7-9 and TRBJ2-7 provide the parts outside the CDR3, is DTGVSQNPRHKITKRGQNVTFRCDPISEHNRLYWYRQTLGQGPEFLTYFQNEAQLEKSRLLSDRFSAERPKGSFSTLEIQRTEQGDSAMYLCASSLGYLPYEQYFGPGTRLTVT.

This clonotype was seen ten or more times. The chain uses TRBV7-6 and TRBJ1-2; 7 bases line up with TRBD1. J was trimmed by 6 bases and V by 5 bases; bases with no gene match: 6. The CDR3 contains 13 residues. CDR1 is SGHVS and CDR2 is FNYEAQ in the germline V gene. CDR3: CASSPPTGNGYTF. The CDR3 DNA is TGTGCCAGCAGCCCTCCGACAGGGAATGGCTACACCTTC.

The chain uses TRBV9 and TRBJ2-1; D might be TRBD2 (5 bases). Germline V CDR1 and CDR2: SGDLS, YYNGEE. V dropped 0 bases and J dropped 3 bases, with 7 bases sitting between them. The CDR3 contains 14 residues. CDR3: CASSVAGYYNEQFF. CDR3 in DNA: TGTGCCAGCAGCGTAGCGGGGTACTACAATGAGCAGTTCTTC.

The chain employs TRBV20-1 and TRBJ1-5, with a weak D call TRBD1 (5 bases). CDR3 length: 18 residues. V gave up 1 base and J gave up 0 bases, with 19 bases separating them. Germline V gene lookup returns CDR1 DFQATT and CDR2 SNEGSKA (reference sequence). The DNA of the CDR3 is TGCAGTGCTAGAGGGGGTGGACCGGGGCCCGATAGCAATCAGCCCCAGCATTTT. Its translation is CSARGGGPGPDSNQPQHF.

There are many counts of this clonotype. The CDR3 reads CASSYRGGANEQYF. The CDR3 DNA reads TGTGCCAGCAGTTACCGGGGTGGTGCCAACGAGCAGTACTTC. V gene TRBV6-6 combines with J gene TRBJ2-7; possibly TRBD2 for D (5 bases). Per germline, CDR1 MNHNY and CDR2 SVGAGI (reference sequence). Trimming removed 2 bases at V and 5 bases at J, with 13 bases between. The CDR3 runs 14 residues.

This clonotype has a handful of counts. In nucleotides, the CDR3 is TGTGCCAGCAGCCGTACCCCCAGGGGTTCACCCCTCCACTTT. This encodes CASSRTPRGSPLHF. V usage is TRBV12-3 or TRBV12-4 and J usage is TRBJ1-6; possibly TRBD1 for D (6 bases). The CDR3 length is 14 residues. Trimming left V 6 bases short and J 9 bases short, with 15 bases between.

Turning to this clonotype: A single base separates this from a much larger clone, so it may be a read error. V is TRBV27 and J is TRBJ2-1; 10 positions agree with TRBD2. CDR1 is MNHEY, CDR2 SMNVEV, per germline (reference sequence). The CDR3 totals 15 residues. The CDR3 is CASSLGLAFYNEQCF. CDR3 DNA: TGTGCCAGCAGTTTGGGACTAGCGTTTTACAATGAGCAGTGCTTC.

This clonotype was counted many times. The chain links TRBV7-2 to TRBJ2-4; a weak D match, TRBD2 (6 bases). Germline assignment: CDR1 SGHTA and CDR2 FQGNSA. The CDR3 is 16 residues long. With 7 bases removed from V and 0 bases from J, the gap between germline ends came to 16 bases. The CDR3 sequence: CASIPGAPLAKNIQYF. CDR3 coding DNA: TGTGCCAGCATCCCGGGAGCGCCACTAGCCAAAAACATTCAGTACTTC.

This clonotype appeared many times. The CDR3 spells CASSLGPYTEAFF. Written as DNA, the CDR3 is TGTGCCAGCAGCTTAGGGCCTTACACTGAAGCTTTCTTT. The V and J genes are TRBV7-2 and TRBJ1-1; D not certain. The CDR3 contains 13 residues. Germline values: CDR1 SGHTA, CDR2 FQGNSA. V was clipped by 1 base and J by 3 bases, with 6 bases between them. Combining the CDR3 with reference TRBV7-2 and TRBJ1-1 gives the whole variable domain GAGVSQSPSNKVTEKGKDVELRCDPISGHTALYWYRQSLGQGLEFLIYFQGNSAPDKSGLPSDRFSAERTGGSVSTLTIQRTQQEDSAVYLCASSLGPYTEAFFGQGTRLTVV.

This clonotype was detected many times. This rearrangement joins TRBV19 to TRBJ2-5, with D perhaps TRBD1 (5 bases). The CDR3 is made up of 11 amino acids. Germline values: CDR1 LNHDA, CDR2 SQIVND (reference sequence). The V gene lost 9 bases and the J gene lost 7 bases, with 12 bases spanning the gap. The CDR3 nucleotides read TGTGCCAGCCAGCTAGGGGTGACCCAGTACTTC. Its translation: CASQLGVTQYF. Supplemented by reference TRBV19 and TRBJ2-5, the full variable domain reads DGGITQSPKYLFRKEGQNVTLSCEQNLNHDAMYWYRQDPGQGLRLIYYSQIVNDFQKGDIAEGYSVSREKKESFPLTVTSAQKNPTAFYLCASQLGVTQYFGPGTRLLVL.

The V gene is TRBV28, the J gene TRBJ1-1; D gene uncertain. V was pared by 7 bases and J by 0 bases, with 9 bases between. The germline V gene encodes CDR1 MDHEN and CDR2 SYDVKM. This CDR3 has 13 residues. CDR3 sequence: CASKAPMNTEAFF. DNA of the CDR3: TGTGCCAGCAAGGCTCCAATGAACACTGAAGCTTTCTTT.

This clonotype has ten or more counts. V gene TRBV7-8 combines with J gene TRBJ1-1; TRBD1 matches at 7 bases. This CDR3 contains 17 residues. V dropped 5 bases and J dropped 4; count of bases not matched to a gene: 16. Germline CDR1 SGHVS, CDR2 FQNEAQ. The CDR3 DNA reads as TGTGCCAGCAGCATACTAACAGGGGCCACCCTGAGCACTGAAGCTTTCTTT. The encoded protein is CASSILTGATLSTEAFF.

The CDR3 here is CASSRPGTSAYEQYF. DNA for the CDR3: TGTGCCAGCAGCCGGCCCGGGACATCTGCCTACGAGCAGTACTTC. The V gene is TRBV28, the J gene TRBJ2-7; perhaps TRBD1 as D (6 bases). The germline gives CDR1 MDHEN, CDR2 SYDVKM. Trimming pared 6 bases from V and 2 bases from J, leaving 17 bases between. The CDR3 runs to 15 residues.

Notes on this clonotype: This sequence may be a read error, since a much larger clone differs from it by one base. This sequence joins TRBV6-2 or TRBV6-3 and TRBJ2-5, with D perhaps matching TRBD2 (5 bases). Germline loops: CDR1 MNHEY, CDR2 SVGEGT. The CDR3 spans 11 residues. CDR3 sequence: CVTSGGETQYF. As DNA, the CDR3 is TGTGTCACCTCAGGAGGAGAGACCCAGTACTTC.

The chain's CDR3 is CASSLGQEAFF. The CDR3 DNA reads TGTGCCAGCAGCTTAGGACAGGAAGCTTTCTTT. V and J are TRBV7-9 and TRBJ1-1; possibly TRBD1 for D (5 bases). V was cut by 1 base and J by 8 bases, with 5 bases left in between. The CDR3 has 11 residues. Germline loops: CDR1 SEHNR, CDR2 FQNEAQ (reference sequence).

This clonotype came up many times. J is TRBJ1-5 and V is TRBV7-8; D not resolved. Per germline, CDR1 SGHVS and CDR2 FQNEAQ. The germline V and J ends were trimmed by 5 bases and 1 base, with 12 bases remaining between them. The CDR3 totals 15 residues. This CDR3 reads CASSPASRSNQPQHF. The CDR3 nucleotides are TGTGCCAGCAGCCCAGCGAGTAGGAGCAATCAGCCCCAGCATTTT.

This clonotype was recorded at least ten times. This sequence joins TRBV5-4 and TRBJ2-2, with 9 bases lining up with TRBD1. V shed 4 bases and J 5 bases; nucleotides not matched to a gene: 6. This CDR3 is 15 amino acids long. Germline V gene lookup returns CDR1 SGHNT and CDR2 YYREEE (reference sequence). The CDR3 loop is CASSVPGQGTGELFF. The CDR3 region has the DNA TGTGCCAGCAGCGTTCCGGGACAGGGAACCGGGGAGCTGTTTTTT. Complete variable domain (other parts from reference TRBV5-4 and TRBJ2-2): ETGVTQSPTHLIKTRGQQVTLRCSSQSGHNTVSWYQQALGQGPQFIFQYYREEENGRGNFPPRFSGLQFPNYSSELNVNALELDDSALYLCASSVPGQGTGELFFGEGSRLTVL.

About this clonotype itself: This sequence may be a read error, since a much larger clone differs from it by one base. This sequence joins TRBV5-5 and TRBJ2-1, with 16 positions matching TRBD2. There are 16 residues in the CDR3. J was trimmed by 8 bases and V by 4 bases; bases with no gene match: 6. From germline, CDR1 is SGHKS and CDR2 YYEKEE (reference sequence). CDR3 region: CASSAGLAGGQYEQFF. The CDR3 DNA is TGTGCCAGCAGCGCGGGACTAGCGGGAGGGCAGTATGAGCAGTTCTTC. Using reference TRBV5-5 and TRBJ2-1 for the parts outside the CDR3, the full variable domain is DAGVTQSPTHLIKTRGQQVTLRCSPISGHKSVSWYQQVLGQGPQFIFQYYEKEERGRGNFPDRFSARQFPNYSSELNVNALLLGDSALYLCASSAGLAGGQYEQFFGPGTRLTVL.

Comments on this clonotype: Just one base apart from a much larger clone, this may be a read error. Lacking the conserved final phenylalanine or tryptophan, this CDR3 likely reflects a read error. CDR3 sequence (DNA): TGCGCCAGCAGCCAAGACTTCACAGTTTATAGCAATCAGCCCCAGCATTCT. This translates into CASSQDFTVYSNQPQHS. This chain links TRBV4-1 with TRBJ1-5; no firm D call. This CDR3 comprises 17 residues. Per the germline V gene, CDR1 is MGHRA and CDR2 is YSYEKL. The V end lost 0 bases, the J end lost 0 bases, and 12 bases lay between the germline ends.

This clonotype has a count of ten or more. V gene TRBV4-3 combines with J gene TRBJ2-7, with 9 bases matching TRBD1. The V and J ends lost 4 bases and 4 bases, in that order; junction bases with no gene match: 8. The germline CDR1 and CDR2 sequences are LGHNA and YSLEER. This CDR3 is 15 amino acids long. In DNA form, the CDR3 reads TGCGCCAGCAGCCCTAAACAGGGGGCGCGGTACGAGCAGTACTTC. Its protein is CASSPKQGARYEQYF.

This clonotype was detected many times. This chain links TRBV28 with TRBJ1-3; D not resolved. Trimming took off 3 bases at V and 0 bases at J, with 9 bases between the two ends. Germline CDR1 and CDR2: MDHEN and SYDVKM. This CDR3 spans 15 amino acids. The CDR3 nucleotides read TGTGCCAGCAGTTTGGGCAGGAGCTCTGGAAACACCATATATTTT. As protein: CASSLGRSSGNTIYF.

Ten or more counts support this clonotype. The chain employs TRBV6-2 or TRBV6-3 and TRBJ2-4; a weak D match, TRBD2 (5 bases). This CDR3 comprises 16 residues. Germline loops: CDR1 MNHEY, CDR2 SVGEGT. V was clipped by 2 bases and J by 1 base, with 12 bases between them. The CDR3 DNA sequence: TGTGCCAGCAGTTACGGATCCGAGCGGGCCAAAAACATTCAGTACTTC. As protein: CASSYGSERAKNIQYF.

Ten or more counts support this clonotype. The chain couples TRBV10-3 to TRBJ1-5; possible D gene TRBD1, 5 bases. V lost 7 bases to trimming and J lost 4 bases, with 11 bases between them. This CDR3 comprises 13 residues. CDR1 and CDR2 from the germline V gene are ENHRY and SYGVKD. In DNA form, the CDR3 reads TGTGCCATCACCGGACAATTAAATCAGCCCCAGCATTTT. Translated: CAITGQLNQPQHF.

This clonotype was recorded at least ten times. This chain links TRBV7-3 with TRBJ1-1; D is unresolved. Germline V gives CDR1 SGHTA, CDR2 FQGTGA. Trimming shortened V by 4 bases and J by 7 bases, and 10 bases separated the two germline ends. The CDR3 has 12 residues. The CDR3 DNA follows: TGTGCCAGCAGCTCCGGGTCGGGTGAAGCTTTCTTT. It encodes CASSSGSGEAFF.

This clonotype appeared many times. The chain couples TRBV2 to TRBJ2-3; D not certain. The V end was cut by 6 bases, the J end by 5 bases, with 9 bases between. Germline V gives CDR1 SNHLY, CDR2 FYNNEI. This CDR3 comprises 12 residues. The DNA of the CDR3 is TGTGCCAGCAGCCGGGCCATAGATACGCAGTATTTT. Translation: CASSRAIDTQYF.

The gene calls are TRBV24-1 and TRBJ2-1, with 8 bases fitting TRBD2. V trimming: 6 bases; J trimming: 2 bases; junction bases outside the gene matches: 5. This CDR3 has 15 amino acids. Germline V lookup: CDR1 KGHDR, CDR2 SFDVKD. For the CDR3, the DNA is TGTGCCACCAGTAAGAGCGGGGGACCCTACAATGAGCAGTTCTTC. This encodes CATSKSGGPYNEQFF.

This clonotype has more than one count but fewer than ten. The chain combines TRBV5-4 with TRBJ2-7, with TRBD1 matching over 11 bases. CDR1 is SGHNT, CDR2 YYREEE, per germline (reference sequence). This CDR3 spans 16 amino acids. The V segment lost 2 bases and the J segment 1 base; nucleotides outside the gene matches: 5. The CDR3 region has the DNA TGTGCCAGCAGCTTTTGGGGACAGGGGGTTTCCTACGAGCAGTACTTC. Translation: CASSFWGQGVSYEQYF.

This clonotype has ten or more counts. CDR3 in DNA: TGTGCCAGCAGCCATCGGGACAGGGGAACGGCTAACTATGGCTACACCTTC. Protein: CASSHRDRGTANYGYTF. The V and J genes are TRBV14 and TRBJ1-2; 10 bases match TRBD1. The CDR3 is 17 residues long. Germline CDR1 and CDR2: SGHDN and FVKESK. Germline trimming cut 3 bases from V and 0 bases from J; bases unmatched to any gene: 7.

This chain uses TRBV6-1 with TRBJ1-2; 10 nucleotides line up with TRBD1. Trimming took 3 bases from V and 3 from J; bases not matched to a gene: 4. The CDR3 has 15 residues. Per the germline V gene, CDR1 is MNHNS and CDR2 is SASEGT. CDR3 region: CASSETGGYDYGYTF. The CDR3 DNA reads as TGTGCCAGCAGTGAGACAGGGGGCTATGACTATGGCTACACCTTC.